Following are 28 T cell receptor beta chains from one sample sequenced in a study of beta chain features in type 1 diabetes. Of the isolated RNA, all was reverse transcribed, and so the sequenced material was expressed TCRB transcripts. Method: immunoSEQ multiplex PCR; TCRdb's copy keeps in-frame clones and lacks some. The sample records 250,000 to 400,000 clones, 14% being singletons. Material for sequencing was central memory CD4+ T cells from blood. These receptor sequences come from a man aged 25-45 years in good health.

The rearrangement joins TRBV11-2 to TRBJ2-3; the match to TRBD1 covers 7 bases. CDR3 size: 14 residues. The ends lost 9 bases at V and 7 bases at J; junction bases unmatched: 13. Germline V lookup: CDR1 SGHAT, CDR2 FQNNGV. CDR3 DNA sequence: TGTGCCAGTAAACCGGGACAGTACAGAAATACGCAGTATTTT. Amino acid sequence: CASKPGQYRNTQYF.

On this clone: This may come from a read error, since a much larger clone is one base off. The genes are TRBV11-1 and TRBJ1-1; a possible D gene is TRBD1 (5 bases). The CDR3 sequence is 13 residues long. Germline CDR1 is SGHAT and CDR2 is FQDESV (reference sequence). The V end was cut by 3 bases, the J end by 1 base, with 6 bases between. The CDR3 nucleotides are TGTGCCAGCAGCTTGACAGAGAACACTGAAGCTTTCTTT. It codes for CASSLTENTEAFF.

The V call is TRBV19, the J call TRBJ1-1, with D possibly being TRBD1 (6 bases). The V gene lost 3 bases and the J gene lost 1 base, with 9 bases spanning the gap. CDR3 length: 14 residues. Germline CDR1 LNHDA, CDR2 SQIVND (reference sequence). As DNA, the CDR3 is TGTGCCAGTAGTATTCAGGGGACGAACACTGAAGCTTTCTTT. Its protein product is CASSIQGTNTEAFF. Combining the CDR3 with reference TRBV19 and TRBJ1-1 gives the whole variable domain DGGITQSPKYLFRKEGQNVTLSCEQNLNHDAMYWYRQDPGQGLRLIYYSQIVNDFQKGDIAEGYSVSREKKESFPLTVTSAQKNPTAFYLCASSIQGTNTEAFFGQGTRLTVV.

The CDR3 DNA reads TGTGCCACCGGACAGGGGCACACAGATACGCAGTATTTT. This codes for CATGQGHTDTQYF. The chain couples TRBV19 to TRBJ2-3, with TRBD1 matching over 9 bases. J gave up 2 bases and V 10 bases, and 4 bases lay outside the gene matches. Germline values: CDR1 LNHDA, CDR2 SQIVND (reference sequence). This CDR3 spans 13 amino acids. Supplemented by reference TRBV19 and TRBJ2-3, the full variable domain reads DGGITQSPKYLFRKEGQNVTLSCEQNLNHDAMYWYRQDPGQGLRLIYYSQIVNDFQKGDIAEGYSVSREKKESFPLTVTSAQKNPTAFYLCATGQGHTDTQYFGPGTRLTVL.

This clone has more than one count but fewer than ten. V gene TRBV28 combines with J gene TRBJ2-1, with TRBD2 matching over 10 bases. Germline CDR1 MDHEN, CDR2 SYDVKM. J gave up 4 bases and V 6 bases, and 9 bases lay outside the gene matches. The CDR3 totals 16 residues. The CDR3 DNA reads as TGTGCCAGCAGCACCAGGGGACTAGCGTATTACAATGAGCAGTTCTTC. Translated, it gives CASSTRGLAYYNEQFF.

This clone has more than one count but fewer than ten. The chain uses TRBV29-1 and TRBJ2-1; maybe TRBD2 (5 bases). Germline loops: CDR1 SQVTM, CDR2 ANQGSEA. Trimming removed 6 bases from V and 0 bases from J, with 21 bases in between. The CDR3 has 17 amino acids. The CDR3 is CSVPTTAILLSYNEQFF. The CDR3, as DNA: TGCAGCGTCCCGACTACCGCCATACTACTCTCCTACAATGAGCAGTTCTTC.

This clone came up a few times. As DNA, the CDR3 is TGTGCCAGCAGTGATATCACTACTCGGGGCGGGGAGCTGTTTTTT. It translates to CASSDITTRGGELFF. The chain is built from TRBV2 and TRBJ2-2, with D maybe TRBD2 (5 bases). The germline V and J ends were trimmed by 3 bases and 7 bases, with 15 bases remaining between them. The CDR3 extends over 15 amino acids. Germline CDR1 SNHLY, CDR2 FYNNEI.

The V gene is TRBV19, the J gene TRBJ2-1, with 8 bases matching TRBD2. V was clipped by 5 bases and J by 9 bases; unmatched bases: 15. This CDR3 has 16 amino acids. Germline CDR1 reads LNHDA; CDR2 reads SQIVND (reference sequence). This CDR3 is CASSVKSGRGAVEQFF. In nucleotides, the CDR3 is TGTGCCAGTAGTGTCAAAAGCGGGAGAGGCGCAGTTGAGCAGTTCTTC.

CDR3 sequence reads: CASSYSKQGSEAFF. CDR3 in DNA: TGTGCCAGCAGTTATTCTAAACAGGGTTCTGAAGCTTTCTTT. The V and J genes are TRBV28 and TRBJ1-1, with a tentative D call TRBD1 (6 bases). The CDR3 has 14 amino acids. The V and J ends lost 4 bases and 6 bases respectively, with 15 bases between them. Per the germline V gene, CDR1 is MDHEN and CDR2 is SYDVKM.

CDR3 amino acids: CASSLAVGGREETQYF. In nucleotides, the CDR3 is TGCGCCAGCAGCTTGGCTGTCGGGGGGAGGGAAGAGACCCAGTACTTC. V and J are TRBV5-1 and TRBJ2-5; TRBD2 aligns across 7 bases. V lost 0 bases and J lost 3; bases outside the gene matches: 8. The CDR3 runs 16 residues. Germline CDR1 SGHRS, CDR2 YFSETQ.

This clone was seen a handful of times. The J gene is TRBJ2-3, the V gene TRBV7-2, with D perhaps assigned TRBD1 or TRBD2 (5 bases each). CDR1 SGHTA and CDR2 FQGNSA come from the germline V gene. V gave up 5 bases and J gave up 2 bases, with 14 bases separating them. The CDR3 is made up of 15 amino acids. CDR3 residues: CASSVTGTSTDTQYF. DNA of the CDR3: TGTGCCAGCAGCGTAACCGGGACCTCCACAGATACGCAGTATTTT.

This chain uses TRBV2 with TRBJ2-5, with D perhaps matching TRBD1 (6 bases). This CDR3 has 14 amino acids. The germline V and J ends were trimmed by 2 bases and 5 bases, with 12 bases remaining between them. Germline CDR1 and CDR2: SNHLY and FYNNEI. The CDR3 region is CASSETGSGETQYF. The CDR3 DNA sequence: TGTGCCAGCAGTGAAACAGGGTCTGGTGAGACCCAGTACTTC.

There are a few counts of this clone. The chain joins TRBV30 to TRBJ1-2; weak D call: TRBD1 (5 bases). In germline, CDR1 is GTSNPN, CDR2 SVGIG (reference sequence). Trimming removed 0 bases at V and 3 bases at J, with 14 bases between. The CDR3 totals 15 residues. The CDR3 sequence is CAWSVLGDGDYGYTF. As DNA, the CDR3 is TGTGCCTGGAGTGTACTAGGGGATGGAGACTATGGCTACACCTTC.

This clone was seen a few times. This chain uses TRBV30 with TRBJ2-1, with D perhaps TRBD1 (6 bases). Germline CDR1 GTSNPN, CDR2 SVGIG (reference sequence). Trimming took off 5 bases at V and 7 bases at J, with 18 bases between the two ends. There are 14 residues in the CDR3. The CDR3 here is CAWASDRYTNEQFF. CDR3 DNA: TGTGCCTGGGCCTCCGACAGGTATACGAATGAGCAGTTCTTC.

This clone was picked up a small number of times. The chain is built from TRBV9 and TRBJ2-5, with TRBD1 identical over 9 bases. V trimming: 0 bases; J trimming: 2 bases; junction bases outside the gene matches: 8. CDR1 and CDR2 from the germline V gene are SGDLS and YYNGEE. The CDR3 has 17 residues. The CDR3 here is CASSVATGDRVQETQYF. The CDR3 DNA follows: TGTGCCAGCAGCGTAGCTACGGGGGACAGGGTACAAGAGACCCAGTACTTC.

The genes are TRBV11-2 and TRBJ2-2; TRBD2 agrees at 10 bases. Germline CDR1 is SGHAT and CDR2 is FQNNGV. CDR3 length: 16 residues. V shed 1 base and J 6 bases; nucleotides not matched to a gene: 5. In nucleotides, the CDR3 is TGTGCCAGCAGCTTAGGCCTAGCGGGAGTGTCCGGGGAGCTGTTTTTT. This sequence encodes CASSLGLAGVSGELFF.

On this clone: This is likely a read error, given that the CDR3 carries no conserved phenylalanine or tryptophan at its end. Because the CDR3's place on the DNA is in doubt, the DNA is left out and the CDR3 is given as listed by TCRdb. The chain employs TRBV6-5 and TRBJ1-2. Termini included, the CDR3 measures 13 amino acids. Germline CDR1 reads MNHEY; CDR2 reads SVGAGI. The CDR3 loop reads CASSEGLGGGYPA.

The V and J genes are TRBV2 and TRBJ1-6; D ambiguous. Trimming pared 6 bases from V and 7 bases from J, leaving 10 bases between. Germline V CDR1 and CDR2: SNHLY, FYNNEI. This CDR3 spans 13 amino acids. The CDR3 reads CASRTDSNSPLHF. The CDR3 DNA sequence: TGTGCCAGCAGAACAGATTCGAATTCACCCCTCCACTTT.

V is TRBV5-5 and J is TRBJ1-2; D possibly corresponds to TRBD1 (6 bases). This CDR3 contains 13 residues. V was pared by 6 bases and J by 2 bases, with 11 bases between. The V gene's germline CDR1 is SGHKS and CDR2 YYEKEE (reference sequence). CDR3 protein: CASNTGQNYGYTF. CDR3 DNA sequence: TGTGCCAGCAACACTGGACAGAACTATGGCTACACCTTC.

On this clone itself: Within the sample, other DNA sequences also encode this same CDR3. The chain has TRBV4-3 and TRBJ1-2; weak D call: TRBD1 (5 bases). The CDR3 sequence is 15 residues long. CDR1 is LGHNA, CDR2 YSLEER, per germline. The V and J ends lost 1 base and 4 bases respectively, with 13 bases between them. DNA of the CDR3: TGCGCCAGCAGCCAAGGGAACAACGGGGGCTATGGCTACACCTTC. Protein product: CASSQGNNGGYGYTF.

The DNA for the CDR3 is TGTGCCAGCAGCCCCCTGGCAGGGGCGGATTCACCCCTCCACTTT. Its translation is CASSPLAGADSPLHF. The chain uses TRBV11-3 and TRBJ1-6, with D maybe TRBD1 (6 bases). The germline CDR1 and CDR2 sequences are SGHNT and YENEEA. V lost 5 bases and J lost 8, with 16 bases in between. The CDR3 is made up of 15 amino acids. The entire variable domain, with the rest obtained from reference TRBV11-3 and TRBJ1-6, is as follows: EAGVVQSPRYKIIEKKQPVAFWCNPISGHNTLYWYLQNLGQGPELLIRYENEEAVDDSQLPKDRFSAERLKGVDSTLKIQPAELGDSAVYLCASSPLAGADSPLHFGNGTRLTVT.

CDR3 protein: CASAGVWNNEQFF. CDR3 DNA sequence: TGTGCCAGCGCGGGAGTTTGGAACAATGAGCAGTTCTTC. The chain combines TRBV6-5 with TRBJ2-1; the match to TRBD2 covers 7 bases. Trimming cost V 8 bases and J 5 bases; bases outside gene matches: 6. Germline V gives CDR1 MNHEY, CDR2 SVGAGI. CDR3 size: 13 residues.

This clone was seen many times. The chain uses TRBV6-5 and TRBJ2-1, with unresolved D. Trimming left V 2 bases short and J 4 bases short, with 9 bases between. Germline loops: CDR1 MNHEY, CDR2 SVGAGI. The CDR3 covers 14 residues. CDR3 in DNA: TGTGCCAGCAGTTACGTGGGAAAGTACAATGAGCAGTTCTTC. This encodes CASSYVGKYNEQFF.

This clone has just a few counts. The chain recombines TRBV6-1 with TRBJ2-7, with 7 bases identical to TRBD1. Per germline, CDR1 MNHNS and CDR2 SASEGT. This CDR3 is built from 14 residues. Germline trimming cut 10 bases from V and 3 bases from J; bases unmatched to any gene: 12. The CDR3 region is CATLLTGQHYEQYV. The CDR3 nucleotides are TGTGCCACCCTCTTGACGGGACAGCACTACGAGCAGTACGTC.

Details on this clone: A read error is possible here, since a much larger clone lies one base away. Within the sample, other DNA sequences also encode this same CDR3. The V and J genes are TRBV7-7 and TRBJ1-1; D gene uncertain. This CDR3 spans 13 amino acids. Deletions cut 1 base from V and 1 base from J, with 4 bases between. The germline V gene encodes CDR1 SSHAT and CDR2 FNYEAQ (reference sequence). CDR3 nucleotide sequence: TGTGCCAGCAGCTTAGAACAGAACACTGAAGCTTTCTTT. Encoded protein: CASSLEQNTEAFF.

This chain uses TRBV19 with TRBJ2-2; D unclear. This CDR3 contains 16 residues. The germline V gene encodes CDR1 LNHDA and CDR2 SQIVND (reference sequence). With 0 bases removed from V and 5 bases from J, the gap between germline ends came to 13 bases. The CDR3 spells CASSIESGLFTGELFF. The CDR3 DNA follows: TGTGCCAGTAGTATAGAGTCCGGGCTTTTTACCGGGGAGCTGTTTTTT.

This clone has a handful of counts. V gene TRBV6-5 combines with J gene TRBJ2-1; D might be TRBD1 (5 bases). CDR1 and CDR2 from the germline V gene are MNHEY and SVGAGI. This CDR3 has 15 amino acids. Trimming pared 4 bases from V and 8 bases from J, leaving 18 bases between. In DNA form, the CDR3 reads TGTGCCAGCAGTTCCAGAGGACAAGTCGCCGATGAGCAGTTCTTC. Translating gives CASSSRGQVADEQFF.

The genes are TRBV2 and TRBJ1-1, with 7 positions matching TRBD1. Germline CDR1 SNHLY, CDR2 FYNNEI. This CDR3 has 17 amino acids. V lost 6 bases and J lost 6; bases outside the gene matches: 19. CDR3 coding DNA: TGTGCCAGCAGCGATAGGACAGGAGATATGGGGGTCGCTGAAGCTTTCTTT. This translates into CASSDRTGDMGVAEAFF.